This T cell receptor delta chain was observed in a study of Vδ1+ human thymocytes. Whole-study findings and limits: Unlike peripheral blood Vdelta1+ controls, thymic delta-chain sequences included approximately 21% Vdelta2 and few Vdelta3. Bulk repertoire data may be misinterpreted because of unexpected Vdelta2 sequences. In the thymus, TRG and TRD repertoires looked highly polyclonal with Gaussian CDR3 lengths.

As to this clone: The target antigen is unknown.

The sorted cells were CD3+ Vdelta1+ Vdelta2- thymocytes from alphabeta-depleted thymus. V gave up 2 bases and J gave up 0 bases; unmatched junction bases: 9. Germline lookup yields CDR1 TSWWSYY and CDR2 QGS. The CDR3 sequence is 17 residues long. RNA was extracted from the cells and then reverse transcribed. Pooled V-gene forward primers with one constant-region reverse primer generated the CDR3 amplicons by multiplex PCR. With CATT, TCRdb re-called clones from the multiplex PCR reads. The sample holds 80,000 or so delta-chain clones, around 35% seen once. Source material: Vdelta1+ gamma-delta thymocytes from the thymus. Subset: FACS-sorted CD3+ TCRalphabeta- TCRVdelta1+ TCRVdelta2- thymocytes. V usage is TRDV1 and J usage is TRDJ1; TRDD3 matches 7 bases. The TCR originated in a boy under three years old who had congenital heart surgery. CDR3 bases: TGTGCTCTTGGGGAATGCACGGTTACTGGGGACACCGATAAACTCATCTTT. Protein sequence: CALGECTVTGDTDKLIF.